This T cell receptor beta chain was recovered during a study of CD8+CD57+ T cells in acquired aplastic anemia. At the level of the study: DNA per sorted CD4+ or CD8+ sample ranged about 0.2 to 30 ug, averaging around 3.2 ug.

By flow cytometry, patients selected for sequencing had shown an expansion of CD8+CD57+ cells. Everyone among the patients had severe acquired aplastic anemia. Genomic DNA constituted the template upon which TCR beta VDJ and CDR3 profiling was performed. Each CDR3 protein is one row after TCRdb ran MiXCR on the reads. The sample records 300,000 or so distinct CDR3 sequences, 45% to 65% being singletons. About this clonotype: What it binds is unknown.

Overall study results and limits: Overlap between patients and controls comprised 25 to 30 CD8+ CDR3 sequences. Patients and controls were not found to differ significantly in CD8+ Simpson's diversity.

Sequenced sample: sorted CD4+, CD8+, or CD8+CD57+ T cells (not recorded which) from PBMCs. The source is a human donor with aplastic anemia.

The CDR3 bases are TGTGCCAGCAGCTTAGTCAAGGGCCAGTACTATGGCTACACCTTC. This codes for CASSLVKGQYYGYTF. This chain joins TRBV7-2 and TRBJ1-2, with D uncertain. Trimming cost V 1 base and J 3 bases, with 12 bases left between them. CDR1 and CDR2 from the germline V gene are SGHTA and FQGNSA. The CDR3 runs to 15 residues.